This T cell receptor beta chain was recorded in a study of tumor and adjacent non-tumor tissue in lung cancer (dated by TCRdb to about 2018). Some background on the complete study: By cancer type, the cohort comprised approximately 12 adenocarcinoma patients, a couple of squamous cell carcinoma patients and 1 small cell lung cancer patient. Ages among the roughly 15 patients ranged from about 31 to 76 years, there were roughly 10 men and 5 women, and disease was at TNM stage I to III. A total of some 130,000,000 productive TCRbeta reads were generated by sequencing, corresponding to an average of roughly 4 million reads per sample. Using bulk TCRbeta repertoires from under 18 lung cancer patients, the study set lung tumor tissue side by side with matched distant non-tumor lung tissue. TCRbeta CDR3 sequencing was performed on roughly 27 paired specimens, with one tumor sample and one normal lung sample collected per patient. The research as a whole found: TCR diversity (inverse Simpson) was significantly higher in tumor than in normal lung tissue (431.37 vs 166.20, P = 0.0075, Mann-Whitney U test). The top 100 clones accounted for a significantly larger cumulative portion of the repertoire in normal lung than in tumor tissue. With only 15 patients in the cohort, the authors noted that larger samples and more detailed clinical data are needed. Peripheral blood was not sequenced, so blood TCRbeta repertoires in these lung cancer patients were not examined. Neither the sequencing platform nor unique molecular identifiers are mentioned in the methods. Younger patients had significantly higher TCR diversity, and higher tumor TCR diversity was associated with shorter overall and disease-free survival.

RNA was isolated from bulk unsorted tissue, and RNA quality was assessed with a NanoDrop ND-1000 and an Agilent 2100. The donors were newly diagnosed lung cancer patients admitted for thoracic surgery in China from August to November 2014 who had not received prior chemotherapy. Patients who had received previous radiotherapy or chemotherapy, or who had another concurrent cancer, were excluded from the study. Surgical tissue pieces of about 1-2.1 cm3 were preserved in RNAlater solution and were kept at -80 degrees C until use. Concerning this clonotype: No antigen is known for it. At one end, the junction sequence differs from germline, possibly due to a read error.

Its CDR3 holds 15 amino acids, cysteine through phenylalanine. Only the CDR3 portion is preserved as DNA: 45 bases, with reading frame beginning at the first base. CDR1 is given as MNHEY and CDR2 as SVGEGT, both from the germline V gene. To prepare the library, multiplex PCR was applied. TCRdb records Illumina HiSeq 2500 as the sequencer. TCRbeta libraries were constructed through three rounds of nested PCR with primers (Table S4) according to protocols modified from ARM-PCR. PCR products of 200-500 bp were gel-excised and purified with the QIAquick gel extraction kit before sequencing. The original methods were these. Reads were cleaned with Trimmomatic, merged with FLASH into complete CDR3 sequences, and assigned to V(D)J germline segments with MiTCR. VDJtools was used to compute clonal diversity as the inverse Simpson's index. In-frame sequences lacking a premature stop codon were counted as productive reads. In-frame beta chains were kept once TCRdb had trimmed the public reads at Q25 with fastp and called clones with MiXCR. CDR3 protein duplicates are merged, each entry listing the most common genes and DNA. TCRdb assigned the V and J calls; the authors' analysis was not used. Across this sample there are about 93,000 distinct CDR3 sequences, with 67% seen only once. Approximately 20% of the sample rests with the top ten.

The sequencing input was lung tumor tissue. The sequence derives from a man aged 55-75 years with non-small cell lung cancer. The rearrangement joined TRBV6-2 or TRBV6-3 to TRBJ2-1; 7 of the junction bases match TRBD2. The CDR3 region: CASSPTGGTYNEQFF. Here is the DNA: TGTGCAAGCAGTCCCACGGGAGGCACCTACAATGAGCAGTTCTTC.